This T cell receptor beta chain was retrieved from a study of Tregs in tolerant kidney transplant recipients (dated by TCRdb to 2018 to 2020). Study-wide context: The study applied TCRbeta sequencing to find donor-specific regulatory T cells before combined kidney and bone marrow transplantation and then followed those same cells after transplant.

Only a few counts were recorded for this clone. Its antigen is unknown. Base-call qualities are not available, and no considerably larger clone is one nucleotide away. Broad study findings and their caveats: Although technical replication error seemed to be minimal, the question of biological reproducibility was not addressed directly. Donor-specific Treg expansion was found to exceed global Treg expansion in tolerant patients, suggesting antigen-driven rather than nonspecific expansion. Because only a small number of patients were included, the study had limitations, and the results will need to be validated in larger populations as well as under other immunosuppression protocols. Expanding Tregs with activated donor B cells appeared to identify the most biologically relevant and donor-specific TCRbeta repertoire. Because the PCR primers were changed over time for some patients, nucleotide-level comparison could not be performed across the samples from those patients.

The time point label here, explained by the study, means: 6 months after combined kidney and bone marrow transplant. The transplants used related donors with nonmyeloablative bone marrow transplantation, and mixed chimerism in the human trials was transient. Unstimulated Tregs (CD4+CD25+CD127-), CD4+ non-Tregs (CD4+CD25-), CD4 and CD8 cells were FACS-sorted from thawed PBMCs. The patients were a few recipients of combined kidney and bone marrow transplants from the ITN036ST trial, and samples were available only for these trial subjects. Healthy control blood was processed to PBMCs by Ficoll density gradient and cryopreserved, and patient PBMCs were collected before and after transplant. For TCRbeta CDR3 sequencing, genomic DNA from the sorted cells was extracted using the QIAGEN DNeasy Blood and Tissue Kit. High-throughput TCRbeta CDR3 sequencing was carried out commercially through immunoSEQ, with PCR amplification with bias correction and internal controls included. Per the source publication's procedure: Unique productive TCRbeta sequences were defined by CDR3 nucleotide sequence when primers matched and otherwise by CDR3 amino acid sequence together with Vbeta and Jbeta genes. Sorting error was corrected by removing sequences shared between sorted populations at a frequency ratio of 2:1 or less, and the remaining shared sequences were assigned to the higher population. Donor-reactive sequences were defined as at least 5-fold expanded in CFSE-low cells versus unstimulated cells, with frequency of at least 0.01% in CFSE-low cells. Jensen-Shannon divergence calculated on the top 100 TCRbeta sequences ranked by frequency was used to measure repertoire divergence. For samples with multiple sequencing runs, sorting error was corrected separately for each run before the runs were pooled. Entries here come from immuneACCESS through TCRdb and include only in-frame sequences with V and J called. Some clones fail to appear in such tables; in the studies checked, an unresolved V gene covers under half of the shortfall, and the cause of the remainder is unknown. The V and J calls and the clone size are those of that table, but D and trimming were determined from the DNA. This sample comprises tens of thousands of clones, approximately 87% of them detected only once. The ten largest clones represent 3.8% of the sample.

Sequences were derived from CD4+ T cells from blood (PBMCs), sampled 6 months after the transplant. The receptor was isolated from a human patient who received a combined kidney and bone marrow transplant. After a transplant, some T cells may be the graft donor's own cells.

The CDR3 region reads CASSRDRGHEQYF. The DNA is TGTGCCAGCAGTCGGGACAGGGGCCACGAGCAGTACTTC. The rearranged chain carries TRBV6-4 and TRBJ2-7; TRBD1 agrees with 10 junctional bases. Clipping removes 5 bases from V and 5 bases from J, with 3 as the unmatched junction base count. From a lookup of the germline V gene, CDR1 and CDR2 are MRHNA and SNTAGT. The CDR3 starts with the cysteine, ends with the phenylalanine, and has 13 residues. Of all the DNA, just the CDR3 is kept, 39 bases in frame from base 1.